This T cell receptor (beta chain) was sequenced in a study of T cell repertoires in cytomegalovirus infection. For the study at large: The authors used CMV epitopes that were HLA-C-restricted (recently identified) and HLA-B-restricted (well studied).

TCRdb reprocessed the reads with MiXCR, giving one entry per CDR3 protein. The sample holds around 430,000 distinct CDR3 sequences, roughly 42% seen once. This clonotype was detected a few times. Its antigen is currently unknown. The study, taken as a whole, reports: HLA-C-restricted CMV clonotypes gave the most frequent clonotype in two of eight donors.

Material: cultured PBMCs, obtained from culture after CMV antigen stimulation. This clonotype originated in a human donor in good health (CMV status not recorded). Some clones in this sample may be carry-over from other donors' samples.

CDR3 sequence (DNA): TGTGCCAGCAGCCAGTACCGCGGGGGCTCGGGAAACATTCAGTACTTC. It codes for CASSQYRGGSGNIQYF. J is TRBJ2-4 and V is TRBV3-1, with a possible D match to TRBD2 (7 bases). The V and J ends lost 3 bases and 6 bases respectively, with 18 bases between them. The germline gives CDR1 LGHDT, CDR2 YNNKEL (reference sequence). This CDR3 contains 16 residues.